This T cell receptor (beta chain) was sequenced during a study of blood T cell repertoires in COVID-19. Study at large: There were acute and convalescent COVID-19 samples, and they came from the United States, Italy and Spain. From T cells, B-cell-depleted T cells, or PBMCs came the material, which was cDNA or gDNA.

Original processing notes: Amplification with reference gene primers provided the estimates of nucleated cell counts. This table comes from immunoSEQ multiplex PCR, and its TCRdb copy is limited to in-frame clones, with some not included. V and J calls and clone size are as listed in that table; D and trimming were resolved from the DNA. The table shows around 130,000 clones, with about 77% occurring only once. Germline CDR1 is SGDLS and CDR2 is YYNGEE. The CDR3 sequence is 15 residues long. V lost 4 bases, J lost 0 bases, and 4 bases stayed unmatched. The rearrangement links TRBV9 to TRBJ2-1, with 7 bases aligning to TRBD2. What was sequenced was peripheral blood. This TCR was recovered from an elderly man with acute or convalescent COVID-19. In nucleotides, the CDR3 is TGTGCCAGCAGCAATGGCGGGGGCTCCTACAATGAGCAGTTCTTC. It specifies CASSNGGGSYNEQFF.